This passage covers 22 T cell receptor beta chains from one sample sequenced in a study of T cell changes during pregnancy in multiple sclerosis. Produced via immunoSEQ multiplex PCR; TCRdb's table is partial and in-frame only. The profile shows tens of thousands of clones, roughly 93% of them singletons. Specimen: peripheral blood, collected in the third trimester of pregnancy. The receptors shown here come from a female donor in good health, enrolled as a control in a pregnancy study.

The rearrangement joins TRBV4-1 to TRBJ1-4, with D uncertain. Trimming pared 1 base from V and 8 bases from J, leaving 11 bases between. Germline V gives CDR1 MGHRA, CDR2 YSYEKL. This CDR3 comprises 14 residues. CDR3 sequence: CASSQVGSKEKLFF. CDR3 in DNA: TGCGCCAGCAGCCAAGTAGGGAGTAAGGAAAAACTGTTTTTT.

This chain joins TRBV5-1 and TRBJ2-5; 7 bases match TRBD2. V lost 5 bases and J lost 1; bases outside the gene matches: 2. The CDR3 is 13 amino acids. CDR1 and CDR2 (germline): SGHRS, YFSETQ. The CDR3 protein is CASRGGTQETQYF. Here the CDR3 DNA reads TGCGCCAGCAGGGGGGGGACCCAAGAGACCCAGTACTTC.

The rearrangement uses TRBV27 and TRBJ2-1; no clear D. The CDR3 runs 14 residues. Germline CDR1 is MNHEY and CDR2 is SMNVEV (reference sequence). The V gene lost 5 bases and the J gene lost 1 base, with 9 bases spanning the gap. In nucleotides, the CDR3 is TGTGCCAGCAGTGTTAGCAGTTCCTACAATGAGCAGTTCTTC. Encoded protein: CASSVSSSYNEQFF.

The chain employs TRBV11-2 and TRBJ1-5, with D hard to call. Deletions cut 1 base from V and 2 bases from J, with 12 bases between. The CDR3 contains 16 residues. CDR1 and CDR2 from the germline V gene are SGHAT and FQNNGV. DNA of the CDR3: TGTGCCAGCAGCTTAGGGGTTGGGAGGGGCAATCAGCCCCAGCATTTT. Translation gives CASSLGVGRGNQPQHF.

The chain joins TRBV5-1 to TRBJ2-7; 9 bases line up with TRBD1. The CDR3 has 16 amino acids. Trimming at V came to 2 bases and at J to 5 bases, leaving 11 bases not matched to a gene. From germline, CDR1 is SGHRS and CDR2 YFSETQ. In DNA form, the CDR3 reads TGCGCCAGCAGCTTAATACCGGGACAGGGTACCCACGAGCAGTACTTC. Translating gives CASSLIPGQGTHEQYF. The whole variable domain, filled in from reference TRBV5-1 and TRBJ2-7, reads KAGVTQTPRYLIKTRGQQVTLSCSPISGHRSVSWYQQTPGQGLQFLFEYFSETQRNKGNFPGRFSGRQFSNSRSEMNVSTLELGDSALYLCASSLIPGQGTHEQYFGPGTRLTVT.

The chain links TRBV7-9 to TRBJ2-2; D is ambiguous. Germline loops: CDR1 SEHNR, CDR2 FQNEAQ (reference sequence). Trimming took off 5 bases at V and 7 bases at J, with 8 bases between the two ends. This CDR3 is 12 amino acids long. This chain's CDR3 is CASSASGGELFF. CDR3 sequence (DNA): TGTGCCAGCAGCGCATCGGGCGGGGAGCTGTTTTTT.

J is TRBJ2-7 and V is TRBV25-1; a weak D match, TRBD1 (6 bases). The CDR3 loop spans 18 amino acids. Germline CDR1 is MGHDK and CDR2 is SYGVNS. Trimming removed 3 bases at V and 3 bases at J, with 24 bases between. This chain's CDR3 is CASSEAPIEGTSRYEQYF. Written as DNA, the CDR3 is TGTGCCAGCAGTGAGGCCCCTATTGAGGGGACAAGCCGCTACGAGCAGTACTTC.

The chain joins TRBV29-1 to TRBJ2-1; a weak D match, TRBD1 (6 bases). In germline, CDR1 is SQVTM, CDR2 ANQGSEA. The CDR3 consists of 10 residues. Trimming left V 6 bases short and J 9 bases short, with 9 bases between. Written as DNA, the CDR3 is TGCAGCGTGGGGGCGGGTGAGCAGTTCTTC. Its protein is CSVGAGEQFF.

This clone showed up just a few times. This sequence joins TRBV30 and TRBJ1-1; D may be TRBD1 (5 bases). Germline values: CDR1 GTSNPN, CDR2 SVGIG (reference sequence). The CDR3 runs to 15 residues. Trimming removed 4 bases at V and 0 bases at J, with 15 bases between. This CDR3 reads CAWKGSAVLNTEAFF. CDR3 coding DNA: TGTGCCTGGAAGGGGTCGGCAGTATTGAACACTGAAGCTTTCTTT.

The CDR3 spells CASSFRVPGNQPQHF. The CDR3 bases are TGTGCCAGCAGTTTCAGGGTTCCGGGCAATCAGCCCCAGCATTTT. The chain links TRBV28 to TRBJ1-5; TRBD1 is a possible D gene (5 bases). The V and J ends lost 3 bases and 2 bases respectively, with 11 bases between them. This CDR3 contains 15 residues. The germline V gene has CDR1 MDHEN and CDR2 SYDVKM.

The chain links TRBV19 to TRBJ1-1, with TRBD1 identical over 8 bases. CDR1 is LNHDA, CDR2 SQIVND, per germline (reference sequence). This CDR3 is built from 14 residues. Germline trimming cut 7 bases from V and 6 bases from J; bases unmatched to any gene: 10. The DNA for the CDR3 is TGTGCCAGTAATGTCAGGGGGCCGGGCGCTGAAGCTTTCTTT. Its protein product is CASNVRGPGAEAFF.

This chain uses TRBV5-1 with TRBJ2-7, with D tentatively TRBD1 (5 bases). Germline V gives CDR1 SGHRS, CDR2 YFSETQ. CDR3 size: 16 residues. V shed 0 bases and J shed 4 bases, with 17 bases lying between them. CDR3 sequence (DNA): TGCGCCAGCAGCTTGGTTCAGGGCCCCCTATTATACGAGCAGTACTTC. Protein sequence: CASSLVQGPLLYEQYF.

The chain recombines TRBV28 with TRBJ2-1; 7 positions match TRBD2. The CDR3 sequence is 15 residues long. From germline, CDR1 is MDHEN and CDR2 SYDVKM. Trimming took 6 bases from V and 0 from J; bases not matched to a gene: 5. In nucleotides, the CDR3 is TGTGCCAGCAGCCCCGGGGGGAGCTCCTACAATGAGCAGTTCTTC. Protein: CASSPGGSSYNEQFF.

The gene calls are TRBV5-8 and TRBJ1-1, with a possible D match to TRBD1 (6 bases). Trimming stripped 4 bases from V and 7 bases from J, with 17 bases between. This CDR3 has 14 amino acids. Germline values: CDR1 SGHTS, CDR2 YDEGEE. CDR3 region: CASSRQQGPIEAFF. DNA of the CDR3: TGTGCCAGCAGCCGACAACAGGGACCGATTGAAGCTTTCTTT.

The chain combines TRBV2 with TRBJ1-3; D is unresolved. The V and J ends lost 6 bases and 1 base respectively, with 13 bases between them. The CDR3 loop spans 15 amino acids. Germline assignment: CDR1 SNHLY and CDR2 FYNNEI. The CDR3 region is CASRKDSSSGNTIYF. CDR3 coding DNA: TGTGCCAGCAGAAAAGACTCCAGTTCTGGAAACACCATATATTTT.

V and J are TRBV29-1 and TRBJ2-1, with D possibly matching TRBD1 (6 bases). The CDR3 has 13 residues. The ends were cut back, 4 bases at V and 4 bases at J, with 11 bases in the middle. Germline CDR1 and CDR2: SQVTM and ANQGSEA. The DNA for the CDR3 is TGCAGCGTTGGACAGGACGTATACAATGAGCAGTTCTTC. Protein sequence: CSVGQDVYNEQFF.

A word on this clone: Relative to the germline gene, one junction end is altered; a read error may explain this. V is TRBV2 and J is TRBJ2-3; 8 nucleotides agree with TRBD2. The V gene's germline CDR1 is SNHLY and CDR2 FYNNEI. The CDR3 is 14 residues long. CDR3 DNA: TGTGCCAGCAGTAAAGCGGGAGTGGCAGATACGCAGTATTTT. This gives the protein CASSKAGVADTQYF. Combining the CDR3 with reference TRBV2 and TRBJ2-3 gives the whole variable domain EPEVTQTPSHQVTQMGQEVILRCVPISNHLYFYWYRQILGQKVEFLVSFYNNEISEKSEIFDDQFSVERPDGSNFTLKIRSTKLEDSAMYFCASSKAGVADTQYFGPGTRLTVL.

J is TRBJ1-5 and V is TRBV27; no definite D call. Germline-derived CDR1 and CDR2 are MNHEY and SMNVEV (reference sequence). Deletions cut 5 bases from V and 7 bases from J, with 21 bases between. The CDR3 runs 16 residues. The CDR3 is CASSPWAPRGLQPQHF. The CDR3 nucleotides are TGTGCCAGCAGTCCCTGGGCCCCTAGAGGGTTGCAGCCCCAGCATTTT.

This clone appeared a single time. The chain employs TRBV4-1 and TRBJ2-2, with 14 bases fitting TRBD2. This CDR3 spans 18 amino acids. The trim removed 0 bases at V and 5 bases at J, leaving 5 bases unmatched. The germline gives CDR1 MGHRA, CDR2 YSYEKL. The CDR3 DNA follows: TGCGCCAGCAGCCAAGATCTTAGACTAGCGGGAGGGACCGGGGAGCTGTTTTTT. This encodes CASSQDLRLAGGTGELFF.

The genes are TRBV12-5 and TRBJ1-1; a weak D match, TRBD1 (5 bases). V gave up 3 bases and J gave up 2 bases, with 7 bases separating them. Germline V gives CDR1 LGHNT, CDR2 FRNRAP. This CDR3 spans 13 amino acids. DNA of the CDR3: TGTGCTAGTGGTTTAGGGGTAAACACTGAAGCTTTCTTT. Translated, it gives CASGLGVNTEAFF.

The CDR3 sequence: CASSPHAGNQPQHF. DNA for the CDR3: TGTGCCAGCAGTCCTCACGCCGGGAATCAGCCCCAGCATTTT. The chain joins TRBV27 to TRBJ1-5; D ambiguous. The V and J ends lost 5 bases and 4 bases respectively, with 12 bases between them. This CDR3 comprises 14 residues. In germline, CDR1 is MNHEY, CDR2 SMNVEV (reference sequence).

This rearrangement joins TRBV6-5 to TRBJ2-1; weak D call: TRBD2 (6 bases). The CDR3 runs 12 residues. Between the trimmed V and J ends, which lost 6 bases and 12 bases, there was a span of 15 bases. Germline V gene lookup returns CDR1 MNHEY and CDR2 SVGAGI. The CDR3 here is CASSTPGLGQFF. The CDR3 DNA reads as TGTGCCAGCAGCACTCCGGGACTTGGGCAGTTCTTC.